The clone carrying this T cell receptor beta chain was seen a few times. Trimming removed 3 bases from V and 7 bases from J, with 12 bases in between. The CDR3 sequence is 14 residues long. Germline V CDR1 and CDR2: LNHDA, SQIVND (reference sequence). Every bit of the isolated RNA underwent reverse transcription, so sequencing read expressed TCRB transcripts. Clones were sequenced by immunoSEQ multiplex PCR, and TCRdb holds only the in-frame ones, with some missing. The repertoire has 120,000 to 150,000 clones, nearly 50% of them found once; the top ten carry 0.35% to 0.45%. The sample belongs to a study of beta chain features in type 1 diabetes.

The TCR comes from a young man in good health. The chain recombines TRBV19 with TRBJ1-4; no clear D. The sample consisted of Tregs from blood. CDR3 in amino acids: CASSISLRSEKLFF. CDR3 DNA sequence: TGTGCCAGTAGTATTTCCCTGAGAAGTGAAAAACTGTTTTTT.